This passage covers 32 T cell receptor beta chains from one sample sequenced in a study of blood T cell repertoires in COVID-19. The method was immunoSEQ multiplex PCR; TCRdb's version includes in-frame clones alone and lacks a portion of them. The sample holds 160,000 or so clones; 70% to 90% are singletons and the top ten take 5% to 6%. Specimen: peripheral blood. Receptors were obtained from a woman between 45 and 65 years old with COVID-19, enrolled during active disease.

This chain joins TRBV7-9 and TRBJ2-7; a weak D match, TRBD2 (7 bases). V lost 5 bases and J 1 base, leaving 21 bases between the germline ends. Germline CDR1 reads SEHNR; CDR2 reads FQNEAQ (reference sequence). The length of the CDR3 is 17 residues. The CDR3 here is CASSPKAAGAPSYEQYF. The DNA for the CDR3 is TGTGCCAGCAGCCCAAAGGCGGCGGGGGCCCCATCCTACGAGCAGTACTTC.

V usage is TRBV7-2 and J usage is TRBJ2-5; weak D call: TRBD2 (7 bases). V was shortened by 5 bases and J by 6 bases, with 16 bases between the two germline ends. Germline V gives CDR1 SGHTA, CDR2 FQGNSA. The CDR3 contains 14 residues. The CDR3 DNA sequence: TGTGCCAGCAGCGAGGGGGGGTCTTGGCAGACCCAGTACTTC. It yields the protein CASSEGGSWQTQYF.

The V gene is TRBV19, the J gene TRBJ1-1; 8 positions agree with TRBD1. V shed 5 bases, J shed 4 bases, and the junction held 6 bases outside the gene matches. Germline CDR1 is LNHDA and CDR2 is SQIVND (reference sequence). The CDR3 is 14 amino acids. CDR3 bases: TGTGCCAGTAGTCGGACAGGGCGATCCACTGAAGCTTTCTTT. Amino acid sequence: CASSRTGRSTEAFF.

On this clone: This CDR3 is also generated by other DNA sequences in the sample. The V and J genes are TRBV6-2 or TRBV6-3 and TRBJ1-2; 7 bases line up with TRBD1. The length of the CDR3 is 14 residues. Trimming cost V 2 bases and J 4 bases; bases outside gene matches: 4. Per the germline V gene, CDR1 is MNHEY and CDR2 is SVGEGT. CDR3 bases: TGTGCCAGCAGTTACCGGGGACAGCTCTATGGCTACACCTTC. Its translation: CASSYRGQLYGYTF.

The gene calls are TRBV11-3 and TRBJ2-5, with D tentatively TRBD2 (6 bases). V gave up 5 bases and J gave up 4 bases, with 14 bases separating them. The germline V gene encodes CDR1 SGHNT and CDR2 YENEEA. The CDR3 loop spans 14 amino acids. As DNA, the CDR3 is TGTGCCAGCAGCCCGGGACTGCAATCAGAGACCCAGTACTTC. Protein product: CASSPGLQSETQYF. The entire variable domain, with the rest obtained from reference TRBV11-3 and TRBJ2-5, is as follows: EAGVVQSPRYKIIEKKQPVAFWCNPISGHNTLYWYLQNLGQGPELLIRYENEEAVDDSQLPKDRFSAERLKGVDSTLKIQPAELGDSAVYLCASSPGLQSETQYFGPGTRLLVL.

This clone was counted only a few times. The sample has other DNA sequences that encode this CDR3 too. V and J are TRBV14 and TRBJ2-7; possible D gene TRBD1, 6 bases. With 2 bases removed from V and 1 base from J, the gap between germline ends came to 12 bases. The germline V gene has CDR1 SGHDN and CDR2 FVKESK. The CDR3 contains 15 residues. CDR3 sequence reads: CASSQRTGKSYEQYF. The CDR3 DNA is TGTGCCAGCAGCCAAAGAACAGGGAAATCCTACGAGCAGTACTTC.

The rearrangement joins TRBV3-1 (or the pseudogene TRBV3-2) to TRBJ2-7; 10 bases are shared with TRBD1. The length of the CDR3 is 16 residues. Germline V CDR1 and CDR2: LGHDT, YNNKEL (reference sequence). V dropped 4 bases and J dropped 4; count of bases not matched to a gene: 10. DNA for the CDR3: TGTGCCAGCAGCCCTAACCCCGGGACAGGGGTATACGAGCAGTACTTC. This sequence encodes CASSPNPGTGVYEQYF.

V and J are TRBV2 and TRBJ2-4; the match to TRBD2 covers 9 bases. The germline gives CDR1 SNHLY, CDR2 FYNNEI. This CDR3 has 16 amino acids. The trim removed 3 bases at V and 0 bases at J, leaving 3 bases unmatched. The CDR3 coding sequence is TGTGCCAGCAGTGATCCAGCGGGGGGAGCCAAAAACATTCAGTACTTC. This codes for CASSDPAGGAKNIQYF.

The chain is built from TRBV11-1 and TRBJ1-3; 9 bases agree with TRBD1. Per germline, CDR1 SGHAT and CDR2 FQDESV (reference sequence). The CDR3 length is 16 residues. The ends lost 3 bases at V and 4 bases at J; junction bases unmatched: 7. CDR3 sequence: CASSLGQGRQGNTIYF. CDR3 bases: TGTGCCAGCAGCTTGGGACAGGGTCGCCAAGGAAACACCATATATTTT.

The genes are TRBV2 and TRBJ2-1, with TRBD2 identical over 9 bases. CDR1 and CDR2 (germline): SNHLY, FYNNEI. V gave up 3 bases and J gave up 6 bases; unmatched junction bases: 6. This CDR3 comprises 15 residues. DNA for the CDR3: TGTGCCAGCAGTGACGACCTAGCGGGGCCCAATGAGCAGTTCTTC. This gives the protein CASSDDLAGPNEQFF. The full variable domain, with the rest looked up from reference TRBV2 and TRBJ2-1, is EPEVTQTPSHQVTQMGQEVILRCVPISNHLYFYWYRQILGQKVEFLVSFYNNEISEKSEIFDDQFSVERPDGSNFTLKIRSTKLEDSAMYFCASSDDLAGPNEQFFGPGTRLTVL.

The CDR3 nucleotides read TGTGCCAGCAGCTCTTGGCAAAGACTAGAAGAGACCCAGTACTTC. Encoded protein: CASSSWQRLEETQYF. V usage is TRBV3-1 (or the pseudogene TRBV3-2) and J usage is TRBJ2-5; a weak D match, TRBD2 (6 bases). This CDR3 has 15 residues. V shed 5 bases and J shed 3 bases, with 16 bases lying between them. Per the germline V gene, CDR1 is LGHDT and CDR2 is YNNKEL (reference sequence).

The chain carries TRBV2 and TRBJ2-2, with TRBD2 identical over 12 bases. CDR1 and CDR2 from the germline V gene are SNHLY and FYNNEI. The junction had 2 bases not matched to a gene; V was cut back by 5 bases and J by 4 bases. This CDR3 spans 15 amino acids. CDR3 amino acids: CASSSSGGGTGELFF. The CDR3 DNA reads as TGTGCCAGCAGTTCTAGCGGGGGGGGCACCGGGGAGCTGTTTTTT.

The V gene is TRBV11-2, the J gene TRBJ1-4; a possible D gene is TRBD1 (5 bases). The CDR3 extends over 13 amino acids. In germline, CDR1 is SGHAT, CDR2 FQNNGV. V shed 6 bases and J shed 3 bases, with 8 bases lying between them. The CDR3 DNA reads TGTGCCAGCAGACGGGGGTCTAATGAAAAACTGTTTTTT. It specifies CASRRGSNEKLFF.

This chain connects TRBV6-5 to TRBJ1-2; 8 bases align to TRBD1. CDR1 is MNHEY, CDR2 SVGAGI, per germline. The J segment lost 5 bases and the V segment lost 6 bases, leaving 5 bases of the junction unmatched. This CDR3 has 13 residues. DNA for the CDR3: TGTGCCAGCAGCCCCGACAGGGGTTATGGCTACACCTTC. As protein: CASSPDRGYGYTF.

The count of this clone is one. The rearrangement uses TRBV5-1 and TRBJ2-7, with a tentative D call TRBD2 (5 bases). Deletions cut 0 bases from V and 4 bases from J, with 14 bases between. The CDR3 is 15 amino acids. The germline V gene has CDR1 SGHRS and CDR2 YFSETQ. CDR3 sequence: CASSLVAGQLYEQYF. The CDR3 DNA reads TGCGCCAGCAGCTTGGTTGCGGGTCAACTTTACGAGCAGTACTTC.

This clone was observed a handful of times. The rearrangement uses TRBV20-1 and TRBJ2-2; 7 bases line up with TRBD2. Losses at the gene ends were 5 bases for V and 7 bases for J; bases not matched to a gene: 1. Germline lookup yields CDR1 DFQATT and CDR2 SNEGSKA (reference sequence). CDR3 length equals 11 residues. CDR3 nucleotides: TGCAGTGCTTCTAGCGGCGGGGAGCTGTTTTTT. It encodes CSASSGGELFF.

The rearrangement links TRBV18 to TRBJ1-4; D may be TRBD1 (6 bases). Trimming pared 5 bases from V and 0 bases from J, leaving 19 bases between. Germline CDR1 KGHSH, CDR2 LQKENI. The CDR3 is made up of 18 amino acids. In DNA, the CDR3 is TGTGCCAGCTCAACCACAGGGTTGGCACTTGCAACTAATGAAAAACTGTTTTTT. This codes for CASSTTGLALATNEKLFF.

Note on this clone: Compared with germline, one end of the junction differs, possibly owing to a read error. The chain joins TRBV7-7 to TRBJ2-7; TRBD2 matches 10 bases. Germline V lookup: CDR1 SSHAT, CDR2 FNYEAQ (reference sequence). This CDR3 contains 15 residues. The CDR3: CASSLASGGANEQYF. The DNA of the CDR3 is TGTGCTAGCAGCTTAGCGAGCGGGGGGGCTAACGAGCAGTACTTC.

V gene TRBV7-2 combines with J gene TRBJ2-7; a weak D match, TRBD2 (7 bases). Trimming cost V 0 bases and J 4 bases, with 10 bases left between them. CDR1 and CDR2 (germline): SGHTA, FQGNSA. The CDR3 length is 14 residues. The CDR3 is CASSLAGGPYEQYF. The CDR3 nucleotides read TGTGCCAGCAGCTTAGCGGGGGGGCCATACGAGCAGTACTTC.

The CDR3 DNA reads as TGTGCCATCAGTGAGTCGACAGGGAGTCAGCCCCAGCATTTT. Its translation is CAISESTGSQPQHF. The V gene is TRBV10-3, the J gene TRBJ1-5; 7 positions agree with TRBD1. Unmatched junction bases numbered 2, after V lost 0 bases and J lost 6 bases. Germline V CDR1 and CDR2: ENHRY, SYGVKD. This CDR3 spans 14 amino acids.

The chain uses TRBV11-3 and TRBJ2-5; 7 bases map to TRBD1. CDR3 length: 17 residues. CDR1 and CDR2 (germline): SGHNT, YENEEA. V lost 3 bases to trimming and J lost 1 base; unmatched junction nucleotides: 11. The CDR3 DNA reads TGTGCCAGCAGCTTTGGCCGGGACAGTTTCAGCCAAGAGACCCAGTACTTC. It is translated as CASSFGRDSFSQETQYF.

This sequence joins TRBV6-5 and TRBJ2-7, with a tentative D call TRBD1 (5 bases). CDR1 and CDR2 (germline): MNHEY, SVGAGI. The V gene lost 2 bases and the J gene lost 9 bases, with 17 bases spanning the gap. This CDR3 contains 14 residues. The CDR3 sequence is CASSYDSSSTGQYF. The DNA of the CDR3 is TGTGCCAGCAGTTACGACAGTTCTTCTACGGGGCAGTACTTC.

The gene calls are TRBV4-1 and TRBJ1-2; the match to TRBD1 covers 10 bases. The CDR3 contains 15 residues. With 5 bases clipped from V and 2 bases from J, the junction kept 5 bases outside the gene matches. Germline V CDR1 and CDR2: MGHRA, YSYEKL. CDR3 amino acids: CASSEPGQGNYGYTF. The CDR3 DNA sequence: TGCGCCAGCAGCGAGCCGGGACAGGGGAACTATGGCTACACCTTC.

The rearrangement uses TRBV19 and TRBJ2-7; 9 nucleotides align to TRBD2. Per germline, CDR1 LNHDA and CDR2 SQIVND (reference sequence). V lost 5 bases and J lost 3; bases outside the gene matches: 8. The CDR3 consists of 15 residues. This CDR3 is CASSASSGANYEQYF. CDR3 DNA: TGTGCCAGTAGTGCATCTAGCGGGGCCAACTACGAGCAGTACTTC.

This clone appeared a single time. The chain's CDR3 is CASLGAGTGPDTQYF. The CDR3 DNA is TGTGCCAGCCTAGGGGCGGGGACAGGGCCAGATACGCAGTATTTT. This sequence joins TRBV19 and TRBJ2-3, with 9 bases aligning to TRBD1. V was clipped by 9 bases and J by 4 bases; unmatched bases: 11. This CDR3 has 15 amino acids. The germline CDR1 and CDR2 sequences are LNHDA and SQIVND (reference sequence).

This sequence joins TRBV12-3 or TRBV12-4 and TRBJ2-3, with a tentative D call TRBD1 (5 bases). Trimming left V 6 bases short and J 9 bases short, with 10 bases between. The CDR3 loop spans 11 amino acids. The CDR3: CASSRSGTQYF. The CDR3 DNA reads as TGTGCCAGCAGCCGATCAGGGACGCAGTATTTT.

The CDR3 region is CASSVGASGGVAEQFF. CDR3 bases: TGTGCCAGCAGCGTAGGGGCTAGCGGGGGGGTTGCTGAGCAGTTCTTC. The J gene is TRBJ2-1, the V gene TRBV9; 12 positions agree with TRBD2. CDR3 length equals 16 residues. The ends lost 0 bases at V and 9 bases at J; junction bases unmatched: 7. The germline V gene encodes CDR1 SGDLS and CDR2 YYNGEE.

This clone was detected once. The rearrangement joins TRBV3-1 (or the pseudogene TRBV3-2) to TRBJ1-5; D not resolved. There are 13 residues in the CDR3. Between the trimmed V and J ends, which lost 4 bases and 5 bases, there was a span of 9 bases. Per germline, CDR1 LGHDT and CDR2 YNNKEL (reference sequence). CDR3 bases: TGTGCCAGCAGCCGCTCCGGTCATCAGCCCCAGCATTTT. It encodes CASSRSGHQPQHF.

This clone was detected only a few times. The chain carries TRBV3-1 (or the pseudogene TRBV3-2) and TRBJ2-3; 15 nucleotides match TRBD2. Germline CDR1 reads LGHDT; CDR2 reads YNNKEL (reference sequence). J was trimmed by 10 bases and V by 5 bases; bases with no gene match: 4. The CDR3 runs to 14 residues. The CDR3 DNA reads TGTGCCAGCAGCTACGGGACTAGCGGGGGGTCGCAGTATTTT. The encoded protein is CASSYGTSGGSQYF.

J is TRBJ2-2 and V is TRBV2, with D tentatively TRBD1 (6 bases). The germline CDR1 and CDR2 sequences are SNHLY and FYNNEI. The length of the CDR3 is 14 residues. With 10 bases removed from V and 2 bases from J, the gap between germline ends came to 14 bases. The CDR3 DNA reads as TGTGCCATATGGGACACCGCCAACACCGGGGAGCTGTTTTTT. It codes for CAIWDTANTGELFF.

The sample holds one count of this clone. The chain combines TRBV19 with TRBJ1-1; TRBD1 matches 10 bases. Germline V gene lookup returns CDR1 LNHDA and CDR2 SQIVND (reference sequence). The length of the CDR3 is 18 residues. Trimming at V came to 0 bases and at J to 4 bases, leaving 11 bases not matched to a gene. The CDR3 loop reads CASSIDGGTGVGSTEAFF. CDR3 DNA: TGTGCCAGTAGTATAGATGGGGGGACAGGGGTCGGGAGCACTGAAGCTTTCTTT.

The gene calls are TRBV7-9 and TRBJ2-1; 7 positions match TRBD2. Germline V gene sequence: CDR1 SEHNR, CDR2 FQNEAQ (reference sequence). The CDR3 consists of 15 residues. V shed 0 bases, J shed 2 bases, and the junction held 1 base outside the gene matches. Here the CDR3 reads CASSLAGGAYNEQFF. Here the CDR3 DNA reads TGTGCCAGCAGCTTAGCTGGGGGGGCCTACAATGAGCAGTTCTTC.